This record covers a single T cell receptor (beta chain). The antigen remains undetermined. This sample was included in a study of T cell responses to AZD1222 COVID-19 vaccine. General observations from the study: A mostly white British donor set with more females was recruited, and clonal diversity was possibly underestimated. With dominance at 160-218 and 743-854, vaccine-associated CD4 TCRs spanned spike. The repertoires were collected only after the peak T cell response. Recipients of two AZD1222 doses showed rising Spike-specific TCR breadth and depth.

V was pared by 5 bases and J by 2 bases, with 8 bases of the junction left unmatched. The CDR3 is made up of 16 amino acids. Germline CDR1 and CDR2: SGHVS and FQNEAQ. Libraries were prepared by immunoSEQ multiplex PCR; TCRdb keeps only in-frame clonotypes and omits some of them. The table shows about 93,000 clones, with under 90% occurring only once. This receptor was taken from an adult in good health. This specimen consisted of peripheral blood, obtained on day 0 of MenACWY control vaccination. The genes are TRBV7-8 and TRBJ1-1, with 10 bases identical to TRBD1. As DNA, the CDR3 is TGTGCCAGCAGCCTCAGGGGGGACAGGGGAAACACTGAAGCTTTCTTT. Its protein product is CASSLRGDRGNTEAFF. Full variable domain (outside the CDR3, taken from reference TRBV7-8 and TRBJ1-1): GAGVSQSPRYKVAKRGQDVALRCDPISGHVSLFWYQQALGQGPEFLTYFQNEAQLDKSGLPSDRFFAERPEGSVSTLKIQRTQQEDSAVYLCASSLRGDRGNTEAFFGQGTRLTVV.